A selection of T cell receptor beta chains follows, all from one sample in a study of T cell responses to AZD1222 COVID-19 vaccine. The repertoire was sequenced with immunoSEQ multiplex PCR; TCRdb's copy has only in-frame clones and lacks some. Among roughly 110,000 clones listed, 90% were seen once. The sample consisted of peripheral blood, taken 28 days after the second AZD1222 dose. These receptors were collected from an adult who received the AZD1222 COVID-19 vaccine. CDR3s include the opening cysteine and the closing phenylalanine or tryptophan.

TRBJ2-7	TRBV9	CASSVKDTGYEQYF
TRBJ1-2	TRBV29-1	CSVGPYTF
TRBJ2-1	TRBV7-8	CASSERTRSSSYNEQFF
TRBJ1-5	TRBV7-2	CASSPNQGWMQPQHF
TRBJ1-2	TRBV28	CASSLGRTGYGYTF
TRBJ2-7	TRBV5-4	CASSLGRFYEQYF
TRBJ2-2	TRBV11-2	CASSQGGGRSGELFF
TRBJ2-7	TRBV5-1	CASTPLDNPAYEQYF
TRBJ1-3	TRBV14	CASSLLRGIGNTIYF
TRBJ2-1	TRBV12-3/TRBV12-4	CASSRRPDNEQFF
TRBJ2-1	TRBV9	CASSATDNEQFF
TRBJ1-5	TRBV5-4	CASSAAGTGNQPQHF
TRBJ2-2	TRBV13	CASRGEQGASGELFF
TRBJ1-5	TRBV10-2	CASRFAAAKNQPQHF
TRBJ2-2	TRBV24-1	CATSDSGTANTGELFF
TRBJ1-6	TRBV5-1	CASSLDVRANLPLHF
TRBJ2-2	TRBV4-1	CASSQGAGAGVRELFF
TRBJ2-6	TRBV19	CASQQGQGRSGANVLTF
TRBJ2-5	TRBV5-6	CASSFPTSGGAYQETQYF
TRBJ2-7	TRBV5-8	CASRRTASYEQYF
TRBJ1-5	TRBV7-6	CASSLAQHQPQHF
TRBJ1-1	TRBV18	CASSHSERAEAFF